These 31 T cell receptor beta chains were sequenced from one sample in a study of OX40 agonist ivuxolimab in advanced cancers. Some clones are missing from TCRdb's copy, which holds only in-frame ones; the method was immunoSEQ multiplex PCR. The top ten hold less than 3.5% of the sample, which has some 100,000 clones, more than 85% seen once. Here the sequenced sample was CD4+ or CD8+ T cells sorted from blood, taken in a trial of the OX40 agonist ivuxolimab. All receptors come from an adult with an advanced solid tumor such as melanoma, head and neck, liver or kidney cancer.

The rearrangement links TRBV15 to TRBJ1-5; D is uncertain. The germline V gene encodes CDR1 LNHNV and CDR2 YYDKDF (reference sequence). The CDR3 totals 14 residues. Trimming left V 5 bases short and J 2 bases short, with 10 bases between. CDR3 region: CATSPDGGNQPQHF. DNA for the CDR3: TGTGCCACCAGCCCGGACGGAGGCAATCAGCCCCAGCATTTT. Full variable domain (outside the CDR3, taken from reference TRBV15 and TRBJ1-5): DAMVIQNPRYQVTQFGKPVTLSCSQTLNHNVMYWYQQKSSQAPKLLFHYYDKDFNNEADTPDNFQSRRPNTSFCFLDIRSPGLGDTAMYLCATSPDGGNQPQHFGDGTRLSIL.

This rearrangement joins TRBV5-6 to TRBJ1-4, with D unresolved. V dropped 0 bases and J dropped 8 bases, with 5 bases sitting between them. CDR1 SGHDT and CDR2 YYEEEE come from the germline V gene. This CDR3 comprises 12 residues. The DNA for the CDR3 is TGTGCCAGCAGCTTGGACACGGAAAAACTGTTTTTT. It is translated as CASSLDTEKLFF.

This chain uses TRBV5-1 with TRBJ2-7; TRBD1 might be the D (6 bases). The CDR3 sequence is 14 residues long. V lost 2 bases and J 5 bases, leaving 14 bases between the germline ends. Per germline, CDR1 SGHRS and CDR2 YFSETQ. CDR3 sequence: CASSLPLQGNEQYF. CDR3 nucleotide sequence: TGCGCCAGCAGCTTACCCCTTCAGGGGAACGAGCAGTACTTC.

CDR3 sequence reads: CASSERGLLETQYF. The CDR3, as DNA: TGTGCCAGCAGTGAACGAGGACTACTGGAGACCCAGTACTTC. The rearrangement uses TRBV6-1 and TRBJ2-5, with D possibly matching TRBD2 (6 bases). CDR1 is MNHNS and CDR2 is SASEGT in the germline V gene. V dropped 2 bases and J dropped 5 bases, with 12 bases sitting between them. The CDR3 covers 14 residues.

The CDR3 protein is CASSPMGGAGNTIYF. The CDR3 coding sequence is TGTGCCAGCAGCCCTATGGGGGGGGCTGGAAACACCATATATTTT. The chain has TRBV14 and TRBJ1-3, with TRBD1 as a possible D gene (5 bases). The CDR3 spans 15 residues. V shed 4 bases and J shed 2 bases, with 12 bases lying between them. Germline assignment: CDR1 SGHDN and CDR2 FVKESK. The whole variable domain, filled in from reference TRBV14 and TRBJ1-3, reads EAGVTQFPSHSVIEKGQTVTLRCDPISGHDNLYWYRRVMGKEIKFLLHFVKESKQDESGMPNNRFLAERTGGTYSTLKVQPAELEDSGVYFCASSPMGGAGNTIYFGEGSWLTVV.

The V call is TRBV30, the J call TRBJ2-1; D remains ambiguous. This CDR3 region has 11 residues. Germline V lookup: CDR1 GTSNPN, CDR2 SVGIG (reference sequence). With 3 bases removed from V and 4 bases from J, the gap between germline ends came to 4 bases. The CDR3 is CAWREYNEQFF. CDR3 sequence (DNA): TGTGCCTGGAGGGAGTACAATGAGCAGTTCTTC. Supplemented by reference TRBV30 and TRBJ2-1, the full variable domain reads SQTIHQWPATLVQPVGSPLSLECTVEGTSNPNLYWYRQAAGRGLQLLFYSVGIGQISSEVPQNLSASRPQDRQFILSSKKLLLSDSGFYLCAWREYNEQFFGPGTRLTVL.

The V and J genes are TRBV10-3 and TRBJ2-7; 7 bases are a match to TRBD2. V gave up 0 bases and J gave up 6 bases; unmatched junction bases: 14. The length of the CDR3 is 17 residues. The germline CDR1 and CDR2 sequences are ENHRY and SYGVKD. The CDR3 region has the DNA TGTGCCATCAGTGAGTCTCGGGGTAGCGGGCGACCTGGCGAGCAGTACTTC. Protein sequence: CAISESRGSGRPGEQYF.

The chain employs TRBV15 and TRBJ2-2, with D unclear. The germline gives CDR1 LNHNV, CDR2 YYDKDF (reference sequence). CDR3 size: 13 residues. Trimming removed 0 bases at V and 6 bases at J, with 5 bases between. The CDR3 here is CATSRDRAGELFF. CDR3 sequence (DNA): TGTGCCACCAGCAGAGATCGGGCCGGGGAGCTGTTTTTT.

This sequence joins TRBV6-6 and TRBJ1-2; D not resolved. In germline, CDR1 is MNHNY, CDR2 SVGAGI (reference sequence). The CDR3 consists of 12 residues. Trimming cost V 8 bases and J 9 bases, with 16 bases left between them. The CDR3 coding sequence is TGTGCCAGCCGACGGGGAGACATAAGCTACACCTTC. Encoded protein: CASRRGDISYTF.

This clone has a handful of counts. V gene TRBV2 combines with J gene TRBJ1-1, with D perhaps TRBD1 (5 bases). The CDR3 length is 14 residues. With 7 bases removed from V and 0 bases from J, the gap between germline ends came to 12 bases. The germline V gene encodes CDR1 SNHLY and CDR2 FYNNEI. CDR3 sequence: CASNTDSMNTEAFF. The CDR3 DNA is TGTGCCAGCAATACCGACAGTATGAACACTGAAGCTTTCTTT.

This clone came up a few times. The J gene is TRBJ2-7, the V gene TRBV2; no definite D call. The CDR3 length is 15 residues. Germline CDR1 and CDR2: SNHLY and FYNNEI. With 2 bases removed from V and 0 bases from J, the gap between germline ends came to 11 bases. This chain's CDR3 is CASSESVWDSYEQYF. DNA for the CDR3: TGTGCCAGCAGTGAATCGGTATGGGACTCCTACGAGCAGTACTTC.

V gene TRBV6-5 combines with J gene TRBJ2-7, with TRBD1 matching over 9 bases. There are 14 residues in the CDR3. J was trimmed by 5 bases and V by 5 bases; bases with no gene match: 7. Germline CDR1 is MNHEY and CDR2 is SVGAGI. CDR3 in DNA: TGTGCCAGCAGTCCGCGGGACAGGGAACACGAGCAGTACTTC. Protein sequence: CASSPRDREHEQYF.

This clone appeared once. This chain links TRBV4-3 with TRBJ1-1, with a possible D match to TRBD1 (5 bases). CDR1 is LGHNA, CDR2 YSLEER, per germline. CDR3 length: 13 amino acids. Trimming removed 6 bases from V and 1 base from J, with 9 bases in between. CDR3 nucleotides: TGCGCCAGCAGTAGGGGCTCGAACACTGAAGCTTTCTTT. Its translation is CASSRGSNTEAFF.

V gene TRBV5-1 combines with J gene TRBJ2-2; D is unclear. Germline V gives CDR1 SGHRS, CDR2 YFSETQ. The CDR3 loop spans 13 amino acids. Trimming left V 5 bases short and J 2 bases short, with 7 bases between. The CDR3 reads CASSYSNTGELFF. CDR3 coding DNA: TGCGCCAGCAGTTACTCAAACACCGGGGAGCTGTTTTTT.

The chain combines TRBV5-1 with TRBJ2-3, with a weak D call TRBD2 (6 bases). Trimming pared 0 bases from V and 2 bases from J, leaving 10 bases between. Per the germline V gene, CDR1 is SGHRS and CDR2 is YFSETQ. The CDR3 length is 15 residues. This chain's CDR3 is CASSLDAGSTDTQYF. The CDR3 nucleotides read TGCGCCAGCAGCTTGGATGCGGGGTCCACAGATACGCAGTATTTT. The variable domain in full, with the rest retrieved from reference TRBV5-1 and TRBJ2-3, is KAGVTQTPRYLIKTRGQQVTLSCSPISGHRSVSWYQQTPGQGLQFLFEYFSETQRNKGNFPGRFSGRQFSNSRSEMNVSTLELGDSALYLCASSLDAGSTDTQYFGPGTRLTVL.

V and J are TRBV5-6 and TRBJ2-6, with 7 bases that match TRBD1. Germline V lookup: CDR1 SGHDT, CDR2 YYEEEE. The CDR3 runs 18 residues. The V segment lost 4 bases and the J segment 0 bases; nucleotides outside the gene matches: 10. The DNA of the CDR3 is TGTGCCAGCAGCCCCTACCGACAGGGTGGCTCTGGGGCCAACGTCCTGACTTTC. Encoded protein: CASSPYRQGGSGANVLTF.

CDR3 region: CASSQRGPFTDTQYF. CDR3 DNA: TGCGCCAGCAGTCAGCGGGGACCCTTCACAGATACGCAGTATTTT. This chain uses TRBV5-1 with TRBJ2-3, with TRBD2 identical over 7 bases. Per the germline V gene, CDR1 is SGHRS and CDR2 is YFSETQ. V lost 5 bases, J lost 2 bases, and 8 bases stayed unmatched. The CDR3 consists of 15 residues.

This chain joins TRBV10-2 and TRBJ2-2; weak D call: TRBD2 (6 bases). CDR3 length: 15 amino acids. Germline assignment: CDR1 WSHSY and CDR2 SAAADI. Trimming left V 0 bases short and J 6 bases short, with 11 bases between. CDR3 in amino acids: CASSESSPSAGELFF. The CDR3 DNA sequence: TGCGCCAGCAGTGAGTCGTCTCCTAGCGCCGGGGAGCTGTTTTTT.

V usage is TRBV9 and J usage is TRBJ2-1; D uncertain. V was pared by 1 base and J by 5 bases, with 7 bases between. Germline lookup yields CDR1 SGDLS and CDR2 YYNGEE. The length of the CDR3 is 13 residues. CDR3 nucleotides: TGTGCCAGCAGCGTAATTATGGACAATGAGCAGTTCTTC. Amino acid sequence: CASSVIMDNEQFF.

The CDR3 loop is CASSLWGGIETQYF. CDR3 sequence (DNA): TGTGCCAGCAGTTTATGGGGGGGGATAGAGACCCAGTACTTC. The V gene is TRBV27, the J gene TRBJ2-5; 7 nucleotides align to TRBD2. Germline loops: CDR1 MNHEY, CDR2 SMNVEV (reference sequence). Unmatched junction bases numbered 3, after V lost 1 base and J lost 4 bases. This CDR3 comprises 14 residues.

The chain recombines TRBV4-1 with TRBJ2-5; D is unresolved. The CDR3 sequence is 15 residues long. Germline loops: CDR1 MGHRA, CDR2 YSYEKL. Trimming pared 1 base from V and 5 bases from J, leaving 14 bases between. CDR3 coding DNA: TGCGCCAGCAGCCAAGTTCAGAATCCCGCGGAGACCCAGTACTTC. Its translation: CASSQVQNPAETQYF.

The chain couples TRBV2 to TRBJ2-1, with D perhaps TRBD1 or TRBD2 (5 bases each). Trimming removed 8 bases from V and 5 bases from J, with 13 bases in between. The CDR3 covers 13 residues. Germline values: CDR1 SNHLY, CDR2 FYNNEI. The CDR3 is CASSGAGDNEQFF. The CDR3 nucleotides read TGTGCCAGCTCCGGGGCCGGAGACAATGAGCAGTTCTTC.

V is TRBV29-1 and J is TRBJ2-7; weak D call: TRBD1 (5 bases). Germline loops: CDR1 SQVTM, CDR2 ANQGSEA. V was clipped by 5 bases and J by 3 bases, with 14 bases between them. The CDR3 runs to 13 residues. As DNA, the CDR3 is TGCAGCGTTTTAGGTCCAGGGCGCTACGAGCAGTACTTC. Its protein product is CSVLGPGRYEQYF.

The rearrangement links TRBV4-1 to TRBJ1-1; D is possibly TRBD1 (5 bases). Per germline, CDR1 MGHRA and CDR2 YSYEKL. CDR3 length: 15 amino acids. V was cut by 3 bases and J by 1 base, with 12 bases left in between. The CDR3 reads CASSHTAGANTEAFF. Here the CDR3 DNA reads TGCGCCAGCAGCCATACCGCCGGGGCGAACACTGAAGCTTTCTTT.

Written as DNA, the CDR3 is TGTGCCAGCAGCTTAGAGGGCTCAAAAGCCTACGAGCAGTACTTC. Amino acid sequence: CASSLEGSKAYEQYF. The chain combines TRBV7-6 with TRBJ2-7; no reliable D call. This CDR3 has 15 residues. Trimming cost V 1 base and J 2 bases, with 12 bases left between them. Germline V gene sequence: CDR1 SGHVS, CDR2 FNYEAQ.

This chain uses TRBV7-2 with TRBJ1-6, with D uncertain. The V and J ends lost 4 bases and 10 bases respectively, with 14 bases between them. Germline values: CDR1 SGHTA, CDR2 FQGNSA. The CDR3 runs to 14 residues. The CDR3 loop reads CASSSFYLGSPLHF. CDR3 in DNA: TGTGCCAGCAGCTCTTTCTACCTTGGGTCACCCCTCCACTTT.

V usage is TRBV9 and J usage is TRBJ1-4; weak D call: TRBD1 (5 bases). The CDR3 totals 15 residues. Germline lookup yields CDR1 SGDLS and CDR2 YYNGEE. V lost 0 bases to trimming and J lost 6 bases, with 12 bases between them. The CDR3: CASSVEGREDEKLFF. DNA of the CDR3: TGTGCCAGCAGCGTAGAGGGCAGGGAGGATGAAAAACTGTTTTTT.

The chain recombines TRBV4-1 with TRBJ2-7; 7 bases fit TRBD1. CDR1 is MGHRA, CDR2 YSYEKL, per germline. Losses at the gene ends were 1 base for V and 5 bases for J; bases not matched to a gene: 14. This CDR3 is built from 17 residues. Here the CDR3 DNA reads TGCGCCAGCAGCCAAGCCCTCCCGACAGGGAGAACGGACGAGCAGTACTTC. Its translation is CASSQALPTGRTDEQYF.

This chain connects TRBV2 to TRBJ2-7; no clear D gene. The V gene lost 5 bases and the J gene lost 5 bases, with 4 bases spanning the gap. The germline V gene has CDR1 SNHLY and CDR2 FYNNEI. The CDR3 loop spans 10 amino acids. CDR3 loop: CASSSHEQYF. The CDR3 coding sequence is TGTGCCAGCAGTAGCCACGAGCAGTACTTC.

This rearrangement joins TRBV27 to TRBJ1-1; 8 positions match TRBD1. The CDR3 totals 15 residues. J was trimmed by 4 bases and V by 5 bases; bases with no gene match: 9. Germline CDR1 reads MNHEY; CDR2 reads SMNVEV (reference sequence). CDR3 sequence (DNA): TGTGCCAGCAGTAGCGGACAGGGCACGAGCACTGAAGCTTTCTTT. Amino acids: CASSSGQGTSTEAFF.

This clone was found once. The V call is TRBV2, the J call TRBJ2-2; the D is unclear. Germline assignment: CDR1 SNHLY and CDR2 FYNNEI. This CDR3 has 12 amino acids. CDR3 sequence: CATLPYTGELFF. In nucleotides, the CDR3 is TGTGCGACGCTCCCCTACACCGGGGAGCTGTTTTTT.